Listed below are T cell receptor beta chains from one sample, sequenced in a study of blood T cells in healthy people across ages. TCRdb independently ran MiXCR on the 5' RACE reads; one entry per CDR3 protein. The table lists around 710,000 distinct CDR3 sequences, about 40% of them singletons. Sequenced: blood. Source of these receptors: a woman between 55 and 75 years old in good health. Both conserved end residues are part of each CDR3. The D gene is left open where the match is weak. Clone size, where shown, is once, few, many, or a class for clones that have expanded.

clone size: once; D gene: TRBD2; J gene: TRBJ2-7; V gene: TRBV9; CDR3 DNA: TGTGCCAGCAGATTCTGGCGGGAGGTAAACGAGCAGTACTTC; CDR3 protein: CASRFWREVNEQYF
clone size: few; D gene: .; J gene: TRBJ2-1; V gene: TRBV3-1; CDR3 DNA: TGTGCCAGCAGCCAAGTCCCGGACTCCTACAATGAGCAGTTCTTC; CDR3 protein: CASSQVPDSYNEQFF
clone size: .; D gene: .; J gene: TRBJ2-7; V gene: TRBV14; CDR3 DNA: TGTGCCAGGCACCTTAGAAGGTGCACCTACGAGCAGTACTTC; CDR3 protein: CARHLRRCTYEQYF
clone size: .; D gene: .; J gene: TRBJ2-1; V gene: TRBV7-3; CDR3 DNA: TGTGCCAGCAGCTCTTGGGGGGGGCCATTTGAGCAGTTCTTC; CDR3 protein: CASSSWGGPFEQFF
clone size: .; D gene: TRBD2; J gene: TRBJ2-1; V gene: TRBV11-2; CDR3 DNA: TGTGCCAGCAGCTTAAATGGACTAGCGGGAGACTATGAGCAGTTCTTC; CDR3 protein: CASSLNGLAGDYEQFF
clone size: .; D gene: .; J gene: TRBJ2-2; V gene: TRBV27; CDR3 DNA: TGTGTCGGCAGTCCAGTCTCGGGGTTCACCGGGGAGCTGTTTTTT; CDR3 protein: CVGSPVSGFTGELFF
clone size: few; D gene: TRBD2; J gene: TRBJ2-1; V gene: TRBV10-3; CDR3 DNA: TGTGCCAGTGGGACTAGCGGGGATTCCTGCAATGAGCAGTTCTTC; CDR3 protein: CASGTSGDSCNEQFF
clone size: many; D gene: .; J gene: TRBJ1-6; V gene: TRBV14; CDR3 DNA: TGTGCCAGCAGCCAAGTCCAGTCTTCACCCCTCCACTTT; CDR3 protein: CASSQVQSSPLHF
clone size: .; D gene: .; J gene: TRBJ2-5; V gene: TRBV27; CDR3 DNA: TGTGCCAGCAGTTTATCGGGGGGACGTATGTACAATGAGCAGTACTTC; CDR3 protein: CASSLSGGRMYNEQYF
clone size: .; D gene: TRBD2; J gene: TRBJ2-3; V gene: TRBV20-1; CDR3 DNA: TGCAGTGCCTCGTCGTCTAGCGGTAGCACAGATACGCAGTATTTT; CDR3 protein: CSASSSSGSTDTQYF
clone size: .; D gene: .; J gene: TRBJ1-4; V gene: TRBV7-2; CDR3 DNA: TGTGCCAGCAGCTTGTGGGAAAATGAAAAACTGTTTTTT; CDR3 protein: CASSLWENEKLFF
clone size: few; D gene: TRBD2; J gene: TRBJ2-1; V gene: TRBV12-3/TRBV12-4; CDR3 DNA: TGTGCCAGCAGTGGGACTACCTCCTACAATGAGCAGTTCTTC; CDR3 protein: CASSGTTSYNEQFF
clone size: few; D gene: .; J gene: TRBJ2-2; V gene: TRBV6-2/TRBV6-3; CDR3 DNA: TGTGCCAGCAGTACCCAGCAGAACACCGGGGAGCTGTTTTTT; CDR3 protein: CASSTQQNTGELFF
clone size: few; D gene: .; J gene: TRBJ2-3; V gene: TRBV28; CDR3 DNA: TGTGCCAGCAGTTTCCCCCGGGATACGCAGTATTTT; CDR3 protein: CASSFPRDTQYF